One sample yielded the 29 T cell receptor beta chains listed below, sequenced in a study of CD8+ T cells in alopecia areata. Reverse transcription of extracted RNA yielded cDNA, which provided the sequencing template. Generated by immunoSEQ multiplex PCR, the TCRdb table keeps only in-frame clones and is missing some. There are about 150,000 clones in the sample; around 87% occur only once, and about 15% lies in the top ten. The sample consisted of CD8+ T cells sorted from blood, taken at week 0. The origin of the receptors is a human donor with alopecia areata.

This chain joins TRBV29-1 and TRBJ2-3, with D tentatively TRBD2 (6 bases). V was shortened by 4 bases and J by 2 bases, with 13 bases between the two germline ends. This CDR3 contains 14 residues. The germline CDR1 and CDR2 sequences are SQVTM and ANQGSEA. The CDR3 nucleotides read TGCAGCGTTGGCCAGGGCGGGGTCACAGATACGCAGTATTTT. It translates to CSVGQGGVTDTQYF.

The chain carries TRBV5-5 and TRBJ2-7; D not resolved. Germline CDR1 is SGHKS and CDR2 is YYEKEE (reference sequence). This CDR3 spans 13 amino acids. Trimming took off 0 bases at V and 5 bases at J, with 9 bases between the two ends. The CDR3 region has the DNA TGTGCCAGCAGCTTGGACATCAGCGACGAGCAGTACTTC. As protein: CASSLDISDEQYF.

The J gene is TRBJ2-2, the V gene TRBV7-9; a weak D match, TRBD1 (6 bases). Germline CDR1 SEHNR, CDR2 FQNEAQ (reference sequence). V was pared by 3 bases and J by 6 bases, with 17 bases between. The CDR3 contains 16 residues. The CDR3 is CASSFPTDSGAGELFF. For the CDR3, the DNA is TGTGCCAGCAGCTTCCCGACGGACAGTGGAGCCGGGGAGCTGTTTTTT.

This clone came up once. The V gene is TRBV29-1, the J gene TRBJ2-2; no reliable D call. The length of the CDR3 is 13 residues. The V gene lost 5 bases and the J gene lost 1 base, with 8 bases spanning the gap. Germline-derived CDR1 and CDR2 are SQVTM and ANQGSEA. The CDR3 nucleotides read TGCAGCGTTCTTGACGGGAACACCGGGGAGCTGTTTTTT. It yields the protein CSVLDGNTGELFF.

The rearrangement joins TRBV11-2 to TRBJ2-5; D unclear. The germline V gene has CDR1 SGHAT and CDR2 FQNNGV. This CDR3 contains 15 residues. V was trimmed by 5 bases and J by 4 bases, leaving 17 bases between them. CDR3 coding DNA: TGTGCCAGCAGCGAAATAACGAAATCGACAGAGACCCAGTACTTC. Protein sequence: CASSEITKSTETQYF.

This chain connects TRBV5-1 to TRBJ2-1; TRBD2 aligns across 13 bases. The CDR3 contains 15 residues. Germline V gene data show CDR1 as SGHRS and CDR2 as YFSETQ. With V trimmed by 3 bases and J by 5 bases, 2 bases remained unmatched. The CDR3, as DNA: TGCGCCAGCAGCTACGGACTAGCGGGGGACAATGAGCAGTTCTTC. Translated: CASSYGLAGDNEQFF.

This chain uses TRBV7-2 with TRBJ2-7; D could derive from TRBD1 or TRBD2 (5 bases each). The V gene's germline CDR1 is SGHTA and CDR2 FQGNSA. Deletions cut 2 bases from V and 3 bases from J, with 17 bases between. CDR3 length equals 16 residues. The CDR3 bases are TGTGCCAGCAGCTTACCCACGGGACGGGAAGACTACGAGCAGTACTTC. It encodes CASSLPTGREDYEQYF.

The chain joins TRBV7-9 to TRBJ2-7; TRBD1 matches at 7 bases. The J segment lost 4 bases and the V segment lost 4 bases, leaving 13 bases of the junction unmatched. The CDR3 has 16 residues. Germline loops: CDR1 SEHNR, CDR2 FQNEAQ (reference sequence). The CDR3 protein is CASSSIQGPPSYEQYF. In DNA form, the CDR3 reads TGTGCCAGCAGCTCTATACAGGGGCCGCCATCGTACGAGCAGTACTTC.

J is TRBJ1-2 and V is TRBV6-1; TRBD1 is a possible D gene (6 bases). CDR1 and CDR2 from the germline V gene are MNHNS and SASEGT. Trimming removed 2 bases from V and 8 bases from J, with 21 bases in between. The CDR3 consists of 16 residues. CDR3 loop: CASSESDRQHVYGYTF. CDR3 nucleotides: TGTGCCAGCAGTGAATCCGACAGGCAACATGTCTACGGCTACACCTTC.

The chain combines TRBV4-1 with TRBJ2-2; no clear D. The germline gives CDR1 MGHRA, CDR2 YSYEKL. Trimming shortened V by 6 bases and J by 1 base, and 12 bases separated the two germline ends. There are 15 residues in the CDR3. In DNA, the CDR3 is TGCGCCAGCAGTATAAGACCAGAGAACACCGGGGAGCTGTTTTTT. It codes for CASSIRPENTGELFF.

The genes are TRBV29-1 and TRBJ2-3; TRBD1 matches 10 bases. Germline-derived CDR1 and CDR2 are SQVTM and ANQGSEA. The CDR3 is 14 residues long. The trim removed 6 bases at V and 10 bases at J, leaving 13 bases unmatched. CDR3 DNA: TGCAGCGTAGTTAAGACAGGGGGCCTTTATGCGCAGTATTTT. Translating it yields CSVVKTGGLYAQYF.

The chain recombines TRBV11-1 with TRBJ2-7, with TRBD1 matching 12 bases. V gave up 3 bases and J gave up 6 bases; unmatched junction bases: 3. Germline V CDR1 and CDR2: SGHAT, FQDESV (reference sequence). The CDR3 extends over 14 amino acids. CDR3: CASSLGQGASEQYF. The CDR3 nucleotides read TGTGCCAGCAGCTTGGGACAGGGGGCCTCCGAGCAGTACTTC.

CDR3 amino acids: CASSLGGTKTGELFF. As DNA, the CDR3 is TGTGCCAGCAGCTTAGGAGGGACTAAGACCGGGGAGCTGTTTTTT. The V call is TRBV7-8, the J call TRBJ2-2, with 7 bases identical to TRBD2. There are 15 residues in the CDR3. Germline values: CDR1 SGHVS, CDR2 FQNEAQ. The trim removed 1 base at V and 5 bases at J, leaving 4 bases unmatched.

The V and J genes are TRBV5-4 and TRBJ2-5, with a possible D match to TRBD1 (5 bases). V dropped 0 bases and J dropped 1 base, with 16 bases sitting between them. Germline assignment: CDR1 SGHNT and CDR2 YYREEE (reference sequence). The CDR3 sequence is 17 residues long. The CDR3 DNA reads TGTGCCAGCAGCTTGGCAGGTCAGGGTCCCATCCAAGAGACCCAGTACTTC. Translating gives CASSLAGQGPIQETQYF.

The V and J genes are TRBV4-1 and TRBJ2-7; D is unresolved. The V end was cut by 0 bases, the J end by 6 bases, with 9 bases between. The CDR3 has 13 amino acids. Germline lookup yields CDR1 MGHRA and CDR2 YSYEKL. The CDR3 DNA is TGCGCCAGCAGCCAAGATTCTAGACGCGAGCAGTACTTC. This encodes CASSQDSRREQYF.

This chain joins TRBV7-9 and TRBJ2-1, with D possibly called TRBD1 or TRBD2 (5 bases each). CDR3 size: 12 residues. Germline V CDR1 and CDR2: SEHNR, FQNEAQ (reference sequence). Between the trimmed V and J ends, which lost 5 bases and 7 bases, there was a span of 9 bases. The CDR3 region is CASSTGPNEQFF. CDR3 nucleotides: TGTGCCAGCAGCACGGGACCTAATGAGCAGTTCTTC.

CDR3 DNA sequence: TGTGCCAGCAGCTTAGTCTCTGGCCTAACCTACAATGAGCAGTTCTTC. Translated: CASSLVSGLTYNEQFF. This chain uses TRBV7-9 with TRBJ2-1; D gene uncertain. This CDR3 is 16 amino acids long. The V gene's germline CDR1 is SEHNR and CDR2 FQNEAQ (reference sequence). Deletions cut 1 base from V and 2 bases from J, with 12 bases between.

This clone showed up just once. This sample includes further DNA sequences coding for the same CDR3. The rearrangement uses TRBV4-1 and TRBJ1-1; D not certain. CDR3 length: 14 residues. The V and J ends lost 0 bases and 4 bases respectively, with 9 bases between them. Germline V lookup: CDR1 MGHRA, CDR2 YSYEKL. The CDR3 nucleotides are TGCGCCAGCAGCCAAGAAGGCGGGGTCACTGAAGCTTTCTTT. Its protein is CASSQEGGVTEAFF.

In regard to this clone: Other DNA sequences from this sample encode an identical CDR3 as well. The CDR3 region is CASSSPGNEQFF. The CDR3 DNA follows: TGTGCCAGCAGTTCTCCGGGCAATGAGCAGTTCTTC. The chain combines TRBV27 with TRBJ2-1; D not resolved. V was trimmed by 4 bases and J by 6 bases, leaving 7 bases between them. This CDR3 is 12 amino acids long. Germline CDR1 reads MNHEY; CDR2 reads SMNVEV (reference sequence).

The J gene is TRBJ2-7, the V gene TRBV5-1; 8 bases agree with TRBD2. Germline V CDR1 and CDR2: SGHRS, YFSETQ. Trimming removed 0 bases from V and 7 bases from J; junction bases left unmatched: 15. The CDR3 runs 17 residues. CDR3 region: CASSLAGGDSAIREQYF. CDR3 sequence (DNA): TGCGCCAGCAGCTTGGCCGGGGGGGACTCAGCGATCCGAGAGCAGTACTTC.

The genes are TRBV14 and TRBJ2-6; D is unclear. V shed 0 bases and J shed 3 bases, with 12 bases lying between them. The CDR3 runs 17 residues. The germline V gene has CDR1 SGHDN and CDR2 FVKESK. The CDR3 DNA is TGTGCCAGCAGCCAAGATCTTATAGGGTATGGGGCCAACGTCCTGACTTTC. It encodes CASSQDLIGYGANVLTF.

The V call is TRBV19, the J call TRBJ2-7; D unresolved. The CDR3 runs to 10 residues. CDR1 and CDR2 (germline): LNHDA, SQIVND (reference sequence). The ends were cut back, 7 bases at V and 2 bases at J, with 3 bases in the middle. In DNA, the CDR3 is TGTGCCAGTAACCCCTACGAGCAGTACTTC. Residues: CASNPYEQYF.

This chain connects TRBV4-1 to TRBJ2-5, with 7 bases identical to TRBD2. The J call could be wrong; TRBJ2-7 is a better fit for the DNA end. The germline V gene encodes CDR1 MGHRA and CDR2 YSYEKL. CDR3 size: 16 residues. CDR3 sequence (DNA): TGCGCCAGCAGCCAAGACGGACTCGGGAGGCCCTACGAGCAGTACTTC. This translates into CASSQDGLGRPYEQYF.

The V call is TRBV2, the J call TRBJ2-1; D may be TRBD2 (7 bases). V lost 10 bases and J 2 bases, leaving 18 bases between the germline ends. Germline V gene sequence: CDR1 SNHLY, CDR2 FYNNEI. The CDR3 contains 15 residues. CDR3 DNA sequence: TGTGCCACCCGGAAGAGGGGGGGAACCTACAATGAGCAGTTCTTC. Encoded protein: CATRKRGGTYNEQFF. Complete variable domain (other parts from reference TRBV2 and TRBJ2-1): EPEVTQTPSHQVTQMGQEVILRCVPISNHLYFYWYRQILGQKVEFLVSFYNNEISEKSEIFDDQFSVERPDGSNFTLKIRSTKLEDSAMYFCATRKRGGTYNEQFFGPGTRLTVL.

The gene calls are TRBV7-9 and TRBJ1-1; D remains unclear. V was pared by 5 bases and J by 8 bases, with 9 bases between. Germline values: CDR1 SEHNR, CDR2 FQNEAQ (reference sequence). The CDR3 is 11 residues long. This CDR3 reads CASSPFKEAFF. The DNA for the CDR3 is TGTGCCAGCAGCCCTTTCAAGGAAGCTTTCTTT.

V and J are TRBV4-2 and TRBJ2-7; 8 bases agree with TRBD1. The V gene's germline CDR1 is LGHNA and CDR2 YNFKEQ. This CDR3 spans 15 amino acids. Losses at the gene ends were 1 base for V and 4 bases for J; bases not matched to a gene: 6. The CDR3 DNA sequence: TGTGCCAGCAGCCAAGCCGGGACAGGAATTTACGAGCAGTACTTC. Encoded protein: CASSQAGTGIYEQYF.

V and J are TRBV30 and TRBJ2-1; no reliable D call. CDR1 is GTSNPN and CDR2 is SVGIG in the germline V gene (reference sequence). The CDR3 consists of 16 residues. V was shortened by 3 bases and J by 8 bases, with 23 bases between the two germline ends. The CDR3 is CAWSPAIGHQADEQFF. CDR3 nucleotides: TGTGCCTGGAGCCCAGCCATTGGGCATCAGGCGGATGAGCAGTTCTTC. The variable domain in full, with the rest retrieved from reference TRBV30 and TRBJ2-1, is SQTIHQWPATLVQPVGSPLSLECTVEGTSNPNLYWYRQAAGRGLQLLFYSVGIGQISSEVPQNLSASRPQDRQFILSSKKLLLSDSGFYLCAWSPAIGHQADEQFFGPGTRLTVL.

V is TRBV2 and J is TRBJ2-7; D possibly matches TRBD1 or TRBD2 (5 bases each). Germline lookup yields CDR1 SNHLY and CDR2 FYNNEI. The CDR3 loop spans 13 amino acids. The V and J ends lost 2 bases and 4 bases respectively, with 9 bases between them. CDR3: CASSEFEGYEQYF. CDR3 DNA sequence: TGTGCCAGCAGTGAATTTGAGGGGTACGAGCAGTACTTC.

The rearrangement uses TRBV5-1 and TRBJ2-7, with D hard to call. CDR3 size: 13 residues. Germline V gene lookup returns CDR1 SGHRS and CDR2 YFSETQ. The V end was cut by 4 bases, the J end by 4 bases, with 12 bases between. The CDR3 reads CASSVTESYEQYF. The CDR3 bases are TGCGCCAGCAGCGTCACAGAATCGTACGAGCAGTACTTC.